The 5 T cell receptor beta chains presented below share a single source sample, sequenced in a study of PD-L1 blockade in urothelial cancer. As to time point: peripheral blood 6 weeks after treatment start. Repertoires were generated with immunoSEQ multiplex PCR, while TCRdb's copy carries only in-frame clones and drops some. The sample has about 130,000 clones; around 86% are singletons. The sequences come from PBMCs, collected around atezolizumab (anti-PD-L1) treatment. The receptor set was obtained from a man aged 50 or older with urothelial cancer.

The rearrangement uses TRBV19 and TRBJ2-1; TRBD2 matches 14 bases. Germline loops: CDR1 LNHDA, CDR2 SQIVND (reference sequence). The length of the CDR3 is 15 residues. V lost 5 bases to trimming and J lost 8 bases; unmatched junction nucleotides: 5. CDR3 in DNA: TGTGCCAGTAGTTTAGGGACTAGCGGGAGCGATGAGCAGTTCTTC. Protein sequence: CASSLGTSGSDEQFF.

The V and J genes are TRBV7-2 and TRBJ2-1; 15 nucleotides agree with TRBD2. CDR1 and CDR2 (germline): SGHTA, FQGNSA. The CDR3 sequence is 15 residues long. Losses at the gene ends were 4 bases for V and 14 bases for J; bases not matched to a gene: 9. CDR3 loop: CASSSGLAGGRREFF. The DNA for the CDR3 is TGTGCCAGCAGCTCTGGACTAGCGGGAGGGCGGCGGGAGTTCTTC.

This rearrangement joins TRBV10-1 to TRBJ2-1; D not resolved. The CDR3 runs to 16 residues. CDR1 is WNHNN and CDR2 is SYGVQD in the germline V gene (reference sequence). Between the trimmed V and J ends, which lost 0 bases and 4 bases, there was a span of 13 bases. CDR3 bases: TGCGCCAGCAGTGAGTCGAGGAGCTCGGATTACAATGAGCAGTTCTTC. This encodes CASSESRSSDYNEQFF.

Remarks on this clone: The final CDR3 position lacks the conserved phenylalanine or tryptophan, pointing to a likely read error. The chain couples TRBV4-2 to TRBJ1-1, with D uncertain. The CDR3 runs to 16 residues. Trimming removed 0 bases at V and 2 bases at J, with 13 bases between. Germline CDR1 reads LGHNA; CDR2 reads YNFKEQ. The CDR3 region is CASSQDAYGRNTEAFS. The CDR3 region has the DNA TGTGCCAGCAGCCAAGATGCCTACGGGAGAAACACTGAAGCTTTCTCT.

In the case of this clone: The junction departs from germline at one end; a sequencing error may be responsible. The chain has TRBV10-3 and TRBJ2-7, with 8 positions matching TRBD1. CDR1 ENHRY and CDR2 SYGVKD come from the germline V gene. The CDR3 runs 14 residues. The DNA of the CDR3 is TGTGCCATCAGAAAGACAGGGGACACCTCTAGTACGGACTTC. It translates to CAIRKTGDTSSTDF.